This T cell receptor beta chain was recovered during a study of blood T cell repertoires in COVID-19 (dated by TCRdb to 2019 to 2021). For context, the study as a whole: The collaborator samples originated in the United States, Italy and Spain and spanned the acute and convalescent phases of COVID-19. The repertoires were made available in a free public database intended to serve as a resource for research on the immune response to SARS-CoV-2. The dataset comprised deeply sampled blood TCRbeta repertoires from subjects exposed to, actively infected with, or recovered from COVID-19. Samples were obtained from the ongoing ImmuneRACE study (first 160 participants) and from over a thousand subjects provided by 6 global collaborators. The material from the prospective study consisted of cDNA or gDNA derived from T cells, B-cell-depleted T cells, or PBMCs. A de-identified subject ID, COVID-19 status, age in years and sex were almost always included in the sample metadata. Where available, HLA class I and class II types were taken from metadata supplied by the sample provider and were not determined by assay-based typing.

The immunoSEQ Assay, a bias-controlled multiplex PCR, was used to amplify TCRbeta CDR3 regions from genomic DNA. The study's processing was this. The number of nucleated cells in each sample was estimated by amplification of reference gene primers within the assay. To quantify the absolute abundance of each unique TCRbeta CDR3 rearrangement, sequence reads were collapsed and filtered. Productive Simpson clonality was computed per sample as the square root of Simpson's diversity index over productive rearrangements. TCRdb carries this immuneACCESS record with in-frame sequences only. Its versions omit some clonotypes, under half of them owing to an unresolved V gene in the studies checked, with the rest unexplained. V and J calls and clone size are copied from that table; D and trimming were computed from the DNA. Within this sample are approximately 90,000 clones, with around 86% of them counted one time only. Clones ranked in the top ten supply 4.9% of the sample.

The investigation overall reported the following: Clinical and demographic metadata were provided uncurated, with the amount varying by source and participant.

Comment on this clone: Which antigen it targets is not known. Nothing much larger sits one base from this clone, and base qualities are not available.

Collaborating institutions collected whole blood in K2EDTA tubes following their own protocols. Collaborator samples were shipped for TCRbeta analysis as frozen whole blood, isolated PBMCs, or DNA extracted from either sample type. The sequence was obtained from a woman aged 80 or older with acute or convalescent COVID-19. Sequencing was done on a sample of peripheral blood.

The nucleotide sequence is TGTGCCAGCAGTTACAGGGGGTGGAATGGCTACACCTTC. Translated, this is CASSYRGWNGYTF. Here the chain combines TRBV6-5 and TRBJ1-2; possibly the D gene is TRBD1, per 6 matching bases. The CDR3 sequence holds 13 residues, the cysteine and phenylalanine included. The retained sequence is limited to the CDR3, 39 bases, with the frame set at the first base. CDR1 MNHEY and CDR2 SVGAGI are derived from the germline V gene. Between the V and J ends, shortened by 2 bases and 6 bases respectively, the junction contains 10 bases.